This TCR beta chain was sequenced for a study of beta chain features in type 1 diabetes. This clone was observed a handful of times. The antigen remains unidentified. As every portion of the isolated RNA was reverse transcribed, the sequencing read expressed TCRB transcripts. Generated by immunoSEQ multiplex PCR, the TCRdb table keeps only in-frame clones and is missing some. The sample yields 200,000 to 250,000 clones, around 9.9% seen once. Sampling consisted of one heparinised blood draw per donor, averaging approximately 100 mL. It was via CD45RO/CCR7/CD25/CD127/CD95/CD27 that CD4+ naive, central memory, regulatory and stem cell-like memory cells were sorted. Whole-study results and caveats: A pattern of fewer insertions and more deletions at VDJ junctions was seen in type 1 diabetes patients.

The sample consisted of central memory CD4+ T cells from blood. The receptor comes from a man younger than 35 in good health.

For the CDR3, the DNA is TGCGCCAGCAGCTTGGAAGGGAGCCCCGGGGAGCTGTTTTTT. Translating gives CASSLEGSPGELFF. V gene TRBV5-1 combines with J gene TRBJ2-2; D may be TRBD2 (5 bases). The CDR3 has 14 residues. Trimming took off 0 bases at V and 6 bases at J, with 9 bases between the two ends. Per germline, CDR1 SGHRS and CDR2 YFSETQ.